The rows below give T cell receptor beta chains drawn from one sample of a study of early stage breast cancer tumors. Using immunoSEQ multiplex PCR, the repertoire was profiled, and TCRdb retains in-frame clones only, with some absent. The table records fewer than 75,000 clones, over 65% of them present only once. Material for sequencing was blood. Receptors originate from a person aged 30-39 years with breast cancer. CDR3s include the opening cysteine and the closing phenylalanine or tryptophan. The order of the fields is J gene, D gene, V gene, clone size, CDR3 DNA, CDR3 protein. D genes are given only for firm matches. Where a row states a size, it is once, few, many or the class of an expanded clone; other rows omit it.

J: TRBJ1-2
D: -
V: TRBV30
size: -
DNA: TGTGCCTGGAAGTCAGGGAATAACTATGGCTACACCTTC
CDR3: CAWKSGNNYGYTF

J: TRBJ1-5
D: TRBD1
V: TRBV12-5
size: -
DNA: TGTGCTAGTGGTTTGGAATGGGGACAGGGCCTCACTATAGGGAATCAGCCCCAGCATTTT
CDR3: CASGLEWGQGLTIGNQPQHF

J: TRBJ1-2
D: -
V: TRBV5-1
size: -
DNA: TGCGCCAGCAGCCCCGTCGTGGGGGGGACGTACTATGGCTACACCTTC
CDR3: CASSPVVGGTYYGYTF

J: TRBJ1-1
D: TRBD1
V: TRBV19
size: -
DNA: TGTGCCAGTAGTATAGGGACAGGGGCCTCCCGTGACACTGAAGCTTTCTTT
CDR3: CASSIGTGASRDTEAFF

J: TRBJ1-3
D: TRBD1
V: TRBV4-1
size: -
DNA: TGCGCCAGCAGCCAAGGAACAGGGGCCGCCCTTACGATGAGTCACTCTGGAAACACCATATATTTT
CDR3: CASSQGTGAALTMSHSGNTIYF

J: TRBJ1-1
D: TRBD1
V: TRBV5-1
size: few
DNA: TGCGCCAGCAGCTTGGGACAGGGGTGGACTGAAGCTTTCTTT
CDR3: CASSLGQGWTEAFF

J: TRBJ2-3
D: TRBD2
V: TRBV6-4
size: few
DNA: TGTGCCAGCAGTGACTCTTCGGGAGGAGGCACAGATACGCAGTATTTT
CDR3: CASSDSSGGGTDTQYF

J: TRBJ2-1
D: TRBD2
V: TRBV6-4
size: -
DNA: TGTGCCAGCAGTGTACTAGCGGGAGAAGTCAATGAGCAGTTCTTC
CDR3: CASSVLAGEVNEQFF

J: TRBJ1-3
D: TRBD1
V: TRBV6-5
size: -
DNA: TGTGCCAGCAGTACGGGGACAGCTGGAAACACCATATATTTT
CDR3: CASSTGTAGNTIYF

J: TRBJ1-1
D: TRBD1
V: TRBV29-1
size: -
DNA: TGCAGCGTCGTGGACAGGGGGCGGCGTGACACTGAAGCTTTCTTT
CDR3: CSVVDRGRRDTEAFF

J: TRBJ2-5
D: -
V: TRBV6-5
size: -
DNA: TGTGCCAGCAGCCCCGACAGAGACCAAGAGACCCAGTACTTC
CDR3: CASSPDRDQETQYF

J: TRBJ2-1
D: TRBD2
V: TRBV5-4
size: -
DNA: TGTGCCAGCAGCTCGGGACTAGCGGGAGGGGGACAGTTCTTC
CDR3: CASSSGLAGGGQFF

J: TRBJ1-3
D: -
V: TRBV5-1
size: few
DNA: TGCGCCAGCAGCTTGTTCGGGACACAGATCGGAAACACCATATATTTT
CDR3: CASSLFGTQIGNTIYF

J: TRBJ2-7
D: -
V: TRBV27
size: -
DNA: TGTGCCAGCAGTTGGGGAGGGGGCTCCTACGAGCAGTACTTC
CDR3: CASSWGGGSYEQYF

J: TRBJ2-1
D: TRBD2
V: TRBV6-1
size: -
DNA: TGTGCCAGCAGTGATAGCTTGGGACTAAATCACAATGAGCAGTTCTTC
CDR3: CASSDSLGLNHNEQFF

J: TRBJ2-5
D: -
V: TRBV7-7
size: -
DNA: TGTGCTAGCAGCCCCTCGGGGGTAATACAGACCCAGTACTTC
CDR3: CASSPSGVIQTQYF

J: TRBJ1-2
D: TRBD1
V: TRBV5-1
size: -
DNA: TGCGCCAGCAGCCTCAGGGGGGATGACGGTGGCTACACCTTC
CDR3: CASSLRGDDGGYTF

J: TRBJ1-2
D: -
V: TRBV30
size: -
DNA: TGTGCCTGGAGGAGAGGGGGTGGCTACACCTTC
CDR3: CAWRRGGGYTF

J: TRBJ2-7
D: -
V: TRBV27
size: -
DNA: TGTGCCAGCAGTAACCCGATGGGACGGATAGCGGACGAGCAGTACTTC
CDR3: CASSNPMGRIADEQYF

J: TRBJ2-3
D: TRBD1
V: TRBV5-5
size: few
DNA: TGTGCCAGCATCAGGACAGGGCCCGTGACAGATACGCAGTATTTT
CDR3: CASIRTGPVTDTQYF

J: TRBJ1-6
D: -
V: TRBV9
size: -
DNA: TGTGCCAGCAGCCCTATTGGGGCAGGGAATTCACCCCTCCACTTT
CDR3: CASSPIGAGNSPLHF

J: TRBJ1-1
D: TRBD1
V: TRBV19
size: -
DNA: TGTGCCAGTAGTCCGCAACAGGGGTACGCTGAAGCTTTCTTT
CDR3: CASSPQQGYAEAFF

J: TRBJ1-1
D: -
V: TRBV7-2
size: -
DNA: TGTGCCAGCAGCTCACCATGGAACACTGAAGCTTTCTTT
CDR3: CASSSPWNTEAFF

J: TRBJ2-7
D: -
V: TRBV4-2
size: -
DNA: TGTGCCAGCAGCCAAGTGGGGGGCCAAGCCTACGAGCAGTACTTC
CDR3: CASSQVGGQAYEQYF

J: TRBJ1-1
D: -
V: TRBV11-2
size: -
DNA: TGTGCCAGCAGCTTACTCGAGGGAAACACTGAAGCTTTCTTT
CDR3: CASSLLEGNTEAFF

J: TRBJ1-1
D: -
V: TRBV2
size: -
DNA: TGTGCCAGACAGCGAGCGTGGGGGAACACTGAAGCTTTCTTT
CDR3: CARQRAWGNTEAFF

J: TRBJ1-2
D: -
V: TRBV18
size: -
DNA: TGTGCCAGCTCACCACCGGCCCCGACGAGTTATGGCTACACCTTC
CDR3: CASSPPAPTSYGYTF

J: TRBJ2-7
D: -
V: TRBV6-5
size: -
DNA: TGTGCCAGCAGTTACTCACCCACCGACATGGCGCAGTACTTC
CDR3: CASSYSPTDMAQYF

J: TRBJ2-5
D: -
V: TRBV7-8
size: -
DNA: TGTGCCAGCAGCTTAGTTTGGGGACTGCCCGAGGGCGGAGAGACCCAGTACTTC
CDR3: CASSLVWGLPEGGETQYF

J: TRBJ1-3
D: -
V: TRBV5-1
size: -
DNA: TGCGCCAGCAGCTTGAACACCGACGGAAACACCATATATTTT
CDR3: CASSLNTDGNTIYF

J: TRBJ2-1
D: -
V: TRBV6-4
size: -
DNA: TGTGCCAGCAGTGACTGGCACAATGAGCAGTTCTTC
CDR3: CASSDWHNEQFF

J: TRBJ2-7
D: TRBD2
V: TRBV6-6
size: few
DNA: TGTGCCAGCAGTTCACCGACTAGCGATCGGGACGAGCAGTACTTC
CDR3: CASSSPTSDRDEQYF

J: TRBJ2-1
D: TRBD2
V: TRBV4-3
size: -
DNA: TGCGCCAGCAGCCAAGCTACAGCGGGAGGCACGGGGAATGAGCAGTTCTTC
CDR3: CASSQATAGGTGNEQFF

J: TRBJ2-7
D: -
V: TRBV5-1
size: -
DNA: TGCGCCAGCAGATCGGCGGGGGGACAGGCCCTCTACGAGCAGTACTTC
CDR3: CASRSAGGQALYEQYF

J: TRBJ2-1
D: TRBD2
V: TRBV7-2
size: -
DNA: TGTGCCAGCAGCCCGGGACTAGCTAACAATGAGCAGTTCTTC
CDR3: CASSPGLANNEQFF

J: TRBJ1-1
D: TRBD1
V: TRBV7-9
size: few
DNA: TGTGCCAGCAGCGCACAGGGGTCGAACACTGAAGCTTTCTTT
CDR3: CASSAQGSNTEAFF

J: TRBJ1-1
D: -
V: TRBV6-5
size: -
DNA: TGTGCCAGCAGTTACTCGACCAGGGCAGGGCACACTGAAGCTTTCTTT
CDR3: CASSYSTRAGHTEAFF

J: TRBJ2-1
D: -
V: TRBV4-1
size: -
DNA: TGCGCCAGCAGCCAAGGAGGTGGACGTAGCTCCTACAATGAGCAGTTCTTC
CDR3: CASSQGGGRSSYNEQFF

J: TRBJ2-7
D: -
V: TRBV19
size: -
DNA: TGTGCCAGTAGTGCCGGGACGGCATTAACCGGGTCGGACTTC
CDR3: CASSAGTALTGSDF

J: TRBJ2-5
D: TRBD1
V: TRBV2
size: -
DNA: TGTGCCAGCATTGGGACAGGGAATGGAGAGACCCAGTACTTC
CDR3: CASIGTGNGETQYF